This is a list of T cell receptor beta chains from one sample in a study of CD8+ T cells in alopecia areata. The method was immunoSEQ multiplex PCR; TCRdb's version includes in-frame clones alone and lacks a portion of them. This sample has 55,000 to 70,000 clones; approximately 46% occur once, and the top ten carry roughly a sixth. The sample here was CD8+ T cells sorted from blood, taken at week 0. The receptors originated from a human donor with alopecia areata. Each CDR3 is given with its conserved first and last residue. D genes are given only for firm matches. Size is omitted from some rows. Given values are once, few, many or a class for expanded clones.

cdr3_aa: CSGGGGADYGYTF; cdr3_nt: TGCAGCGGCGGAGGGGGGGCGGACTATGGCTACACCTTC; clone_size: .; d_call: .; j_call: TRBJ1-2; v_call: TRBV29-1
cdr3_aa: CASSQIGAMNTEAFF; cdr3_nt: TGCGCCAGCAGCCAGATTGGAGCCATGAACACTGAAGCTTTCTTT; clone_size: .; d_call: .; j_call: TRBJ1-1; v_call: TRBV4-1
cdr3_aa: CSATSGYEQYF; cdr3_nt: TGCAGTGCCACATCAGGCTACGAGCAGTACTTC; clone_size: few; d_call: .; j_call: TRBJ2-7; v_call: TRBV20-1
cdr3_aa: CASRVREGREQYF; cdr3_nt: TGCGCCAGCAGAGTGCGGGAGGGCCGCGAGCAGTACTTC; clone_size: few; d_call: TRBD2; j_call: TRBJ2-7; v_call: TRBV5-1
cdr3_aa: CSVETGISNQPQHF; cdr3_nt: TGCAGCGTTGAGACAGGGATTAGCAATCAGCCCCAGCATTTT; clone_size: few; d_call: TRBD1; j_call: TRBJ1-5; v_call: TRBV29-1
cdr3_aa: CSVGQGPEAFF; cdr3_nt: TGCAGCGTTGGACAGGGGCCTGAAGCTTTCTTT; clone_size: few; d_call: TRBD1; j_call: TRBJ1-1; v_call: TRBV29-1
cdr3_aa: CASSLRDRVGETQYF; cdr3_nt: TGTGCCAGCAGTCTCCGGGACAGGGTAGGAGAGACCCAGTACTTC; clone_size: few; d_call: TRBD1; j_call: TRBJ2-5; v_call: TRBV6-1
cdr3_aa: CASTRGTQNEQFF; cdr3_nt: TGCGCCAGCACCCGCGGGACACAGAATGAGCAGTTCTTC; clone_size: .; d_call: .; j_call: TRBJ2-1; v_call: TRBV4-1
cdr3_aa: CASSTNMVVPNEKLFF; cdr3_nt: TGTGCCAGCAGTACAAACATGGTCGTGCCTAATGAAAAACTGTTTTTT; clone_size: .; d_call: .; j_call: TRBJ1-4; v_call: TRBV28
cdr3_aa: CAWSRGRDEQFF; cdr3_nt: TGTGCCTGGAGTCGGGGTAGAGATGAGCAGTTCTTC; clone_size: .; d_call: .; j_call: TRBJ2-1; v_call: TRBV30